This TCR beta chain comes out of a study of cytotoxic CD8 clonotypes in ibrutinib-treated CLL. As for the study in general: Investigators reported about 25 partial and 2 complete responses; after median about 70 months, approximately 15 patients remained remitted and some 12 progressed.

Produced via immunoSEQ multiplex PCR; TCRdb's table is partial and in-frame only. The sample shows 130,000 or so clones, roughly three quarters of them seen only once. The source material was PBMCs, sampled after 12 months of ibrutinib treatment. The clonotype was recovered from a human donor with chronic lymphocytic leukemia.

This CDR3 reads CASSPSSGRALEETQYF. The CDR3 nucleotides read TGTGCCAGCAGCCCCTCTAGCGGGAGGGCCCTCGAAGAGACCCAGTACTTC. V is TRBV7-9 and J is TRBJ2-5; TRBD2 aligns across 12 bases. In germline, CDR1 is SEHNR, CDR2 FQNEAQ (reference sequence). The CDR3 loop spans 17 amino acids. The ends lost 5 bases at V and 3 bases at J; junction bases unmatched: 10.